This section outlines one TCR beta chain sequence together with its context. The target antigen is unknown. The sample originates from a study of OX40 agonist ivuxolimab in advanced cancers. Across the whole study: Treatment of patients was with ivuxolimab, an agonistic anti-OX40 (CD134) antibody.

Using immunoSEQ multiplex PCR, the repertoire was profiled, and TCRdb retains in-frame clones only, with some absent. In the table there are under 3,500 clones, over 80% of which are singletons. The CDR3 consists of 14 residues. V was clipped by 0 bases and J by 0 bases, with 6 bases between them. Germline CDR1 is SGDLS and CDR2 is YYNGEE. Study outcomes and limitations: At 0.1-3.0 mg/kg, partial responders had clonal expansion among the lowest observed.

V is TRBV9 and J is TRBJ1-1, with D uncertain. The sequencing used CD4+ or CD8+ T cells sorted from blood, collected in a trial of the OX40 agonist ivuxolimab. This receptor was identified in an adult with an advanced solid tumor such as melanoma, head and neck, liver or kidney cancer. The CDR3 DNA reads TGTGCCAGCAGCGTAGAAGGGCTGAACACTGAAGCTTTCTTT. This translates into CASSVEGLNTEAFF.